This is a list of T cell receptor beta chains from one sample in a study of CD8 T cells in ankylosing spondylitis. TCRdb re-called the 5' RACE reads with MiXCR, one entry per CDR3 protein. The data contain 200,000 or so distinct CDR3 sequences, roughly 24% of them singletons. Sequencing input: blood, either unsorted or a sorted T cell fraction (not recorded which). The receptors originated from a male donor with ankylosing spondylitis or in good health (not recorded which). The conserved cysteine and the conserved F or W are not part of the CDR3 here. Fields, in order: V gene, J gene, CDR3 length, CDR3 protein.

v_call: TRBV6-1
j_call: TRBJ2-7
cdr3_length: 9
cdr3_aa: ASSWGGEQY

v_call: TRBV15
j_call: TRBJ1-3
cdr3_length: 12
cdr3_aa: ATSRDSSGNTIY

v_call: TRBV6-5
j_call: TRBJ2-7
cdr3_length: 12
cdr3_aa: ASSYSFGGYEQY

v_call: TRBV20-1
j_call: TRBJ2-7
cdr3_length: 11
cdr3_aa: SARQGIFYEQY

v_call: TRBV5-1
j_call: TRBJ2-3
cdr3_length: 12
cdr3_aa: ASESDPGTDTQY

v_call: TRBV20-1
j_call: TRBJ2-3
cdr3_length: 12
cdr3_aa: SARSVGDPDTQY

v_call: TRBV20-1
j_call: TRBJ2-7
cdr3_length: 12
cdr3_aa: SAPAQVSSYEQY

v_call: TRBV5-1
j_call: TRBJ2-7
cdr3_length: 13
cdr3_aa: ASSLTGGLSYEQY

v_call: TRBV20-1
j_call: TRBJ2-3
cdr3_length: 13
cdr3_aa: SADTGTGRTDTQY

v_call: TRBV20-1
j_call: TRBJ1-2
cdr3_length: 11
cdr3_aa: SARGQSNYGYT

v_call: TRBV12-3/TRBV12-4
j_call: TRBJ2-7
cdr3_length: 14
cdr3_aa: ASSNPGLAVNYEQY

v_call: TRBV11-2
j_call: TRBJ2-1
cdr3_length: 17
cdr3_aa: ASSLRPRLSGSSYNEQF

v_call: TRBV5-1
j_call: TRBJ2-7
cdr3_length: 14
cdr3_aa: ASRTVPGQDHYEQY

v_call: TRBV20-1
j_call: TRBJ1-2
cdr3_length: 11
cdr3_aa: SATPTSNYGYT

v_call: TRBV20-1
j_call: TRBJ2-1
cdr3_length: 14
cdr3_aa: SARDILAGAGNEQF

v_call: TRBV9
j_call: TRBJ2-7
cdr3_length: 14
cdr3_aa: ASSVGLAGDPYEQY

v_call: TRBV5-5
j_call: TRBJ1-6
cdr3_length: 11
cdr3_aa: ASNQVGNSPLH

v_call: TRBV25-1
j_call: TRBJ1-2
cdr3_length: 10
cdr3_aa: ASSPRGGGYT

v_call: TRBV12-3/TRBV12-4
j_call: TRBJ2-5
cdr3_length: 15
cdr3_aa: ASSNTFRLGGTETQY

v_call: TRBV20-1
j_call: TRBJ2-7
cdr3_length: 12
cdr3_aa: SARGGTAGDEQY

v_call: TRBV12-3/TRBV12-4
j_call: TRBJ2-3
cdr3_length: 14
cdr3_aa: ASSSALAYSTDTQY

v_call: TRBV6-1
j_call: TRBJ2-1
cdr3_length: 10
cdr3_aa: ASASGSYEQF

v_call: TRBV4-3
j_call: TRBJ2-2
cdr3_length: 13
cdr3_aa: ASSQDRAYAGELF

v_call: TRBV3-1
j_call: TRBJ2-3
cdr3_length: 12
cdr3_aa: ASSEIPPTDTQY